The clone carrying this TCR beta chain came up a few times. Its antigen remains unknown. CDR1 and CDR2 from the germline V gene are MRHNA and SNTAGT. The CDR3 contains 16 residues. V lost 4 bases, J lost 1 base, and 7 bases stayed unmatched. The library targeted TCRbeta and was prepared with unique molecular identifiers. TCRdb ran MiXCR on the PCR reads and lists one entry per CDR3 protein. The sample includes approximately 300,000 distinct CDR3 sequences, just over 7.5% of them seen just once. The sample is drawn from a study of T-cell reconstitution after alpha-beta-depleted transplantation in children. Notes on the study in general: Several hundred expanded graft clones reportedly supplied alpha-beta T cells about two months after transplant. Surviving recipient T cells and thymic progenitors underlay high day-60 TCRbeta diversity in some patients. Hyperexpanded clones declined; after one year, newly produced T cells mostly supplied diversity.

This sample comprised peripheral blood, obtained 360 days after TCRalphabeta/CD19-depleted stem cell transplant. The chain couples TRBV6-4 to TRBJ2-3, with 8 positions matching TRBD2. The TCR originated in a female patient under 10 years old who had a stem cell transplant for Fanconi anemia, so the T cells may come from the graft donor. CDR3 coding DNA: TGTGCCAGCAGTGTAGCGGTCGGGGGGGGCACAGATACGCAGTATTTT. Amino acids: CASSVAVGGGTDTQYF.